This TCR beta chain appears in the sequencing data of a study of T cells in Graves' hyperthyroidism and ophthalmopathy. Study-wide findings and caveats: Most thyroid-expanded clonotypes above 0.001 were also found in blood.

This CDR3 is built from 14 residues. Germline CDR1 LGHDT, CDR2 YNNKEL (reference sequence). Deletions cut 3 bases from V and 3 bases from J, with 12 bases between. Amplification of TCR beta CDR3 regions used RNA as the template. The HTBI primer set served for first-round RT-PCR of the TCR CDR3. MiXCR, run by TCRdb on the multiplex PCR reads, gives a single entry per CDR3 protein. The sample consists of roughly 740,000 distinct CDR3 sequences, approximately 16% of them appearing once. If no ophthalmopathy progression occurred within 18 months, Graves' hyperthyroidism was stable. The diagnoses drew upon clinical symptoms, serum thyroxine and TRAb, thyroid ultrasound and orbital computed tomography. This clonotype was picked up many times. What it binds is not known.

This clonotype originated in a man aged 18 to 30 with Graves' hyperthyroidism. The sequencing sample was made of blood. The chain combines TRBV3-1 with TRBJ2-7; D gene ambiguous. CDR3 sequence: CASSHSPSDYEQYF. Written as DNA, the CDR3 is TGTGCCAGCAGCCACTCCCCATCAGACTACGAGCAGTACTTC.